This entry features one T cell receptor beta chain sequence. Its antigen is still unknown. The data were taken from a study of cytomegalovirus exposure and HLA in healthy donors. Study-wide findings and caveats: Among TCR beta chains, those listed as cytomegalovirus-associated numbered around 160. One variant, a missense change in DCLRE1C, was linked in a later analysis to TCR beta V- and J-gene trimming. For most TCR beta V segments, an earlier analysis put the productive rate at about 90% or about 30% of the time.

PCR amplification relied on 60 Vbeta primers (plus 13 Jbeta primers). Clones were read by immunoSEQ multiplex PCR, and TCRdb kept only the in-frame ones, dropping some. The sample gives a few hundred thousand clones, around 79% of which show up once; around 1.8% is in the top ten. This CDR3 spans 14 amino acids. Germline V gene data show CDR1 as MNHEY and CDR2 as SMNVEV (reference sequence). Trimming removed 4 bases from V and 9 bases from J, with 16 bases in between. The sample comprised PBMCs. The rearrangement uses TRBV27 and TRBJ2-1; D might be TRBD1 (6 bases). The TCR comes from a man between 18 and 35 years old in good health and CMV-seronegative. The CDR3 is CASSSGTQGREQFF. The DNA for the CDR3 is TGTGCCAGCAGTTCCGGGACCCAGGGGCGTGAGCAGTTCTTC.